Listed below are T cell receptor beta chains from one sample, sequenced in a study of blood T cell repertoires in COVID-19. Here immunoSEQ multiplex PCR was the method, and the copy in TCRdb shows in-frame clones only, minus some. Here the sample spans 95,000 to 150,000 clones, more than 75% being singletons. The material sequenced was peripheral blood. These receptor sequences come from a human donor in a cohort sampled during active COVID-19. CDR3s include the opening cysteine and the closing phenylalanine or tryptophan. A D gene is named only where the DNA matches it firmly.

D,J,V,CDR3,DNA
.,TRBJ2-1,TRBV12-1,CASSFANSGRALDNEQFF,TGTGCCAGCAGCTTTGCGAACAGCGGGAGGGCCCTCGACAATGAGCAGTTCTTC
TRBD1,TRBJ1-1,TRBV5-1,CASSFEGAGEAFF,TGCGCCAGCAGCTTCGAGGGGGCAGGTGAAGCTTTCTTT
TRBD1,TRBJ2-7,TRBV18,CASSPQGASYEQYF,TGTGCCAGCTCACCTCAGGGGGCCTCCTACGAGCAGTACTTC
.,TRBJ2-7,TRBV11-2,CASSLGHGASYEQYF,TGTGCCAGCAGCTTAGGCCATGGGGCTTCCTACGAGCAGTACTTC
.,TRBJ2-2,TRBV11-3,CASSLRGINTGELFF,TGTGCCAGCAGCTTGAGGGGGATAAACACCGGGGAGCTGTTTTTT
TRBD2,TRBJ2-1,TRBV20-1,CSASWSRGRAYNEQFF,TGCAGTGCTAGTTGGTCCCGCGGGAGGGCCTACAATGAGCAGTTCTTC
TRBD2,TRBJ2-3,TRBV28,CASSRSGLAGPDTQYF,TGTGCCAGCAGCCGCTCGGGACTAGCGGGACCAGATACGCAGTATTTT
TRBD2,TRBJ2-2,TRBV5-4,CASSPLAGGGTGELFF,TGTGCCAGCAGTCCTCTAGCGGGAGGGGGCACCGGGGAGCTGTTTTTT
.,TRBJ1-1,TRBV4-2,CASSPTDGGNTEAFF,TGTGCCAGCAGCCCTACCGACGGGGGAAACACTGAAGCTTTCTTT
TRBD2,TRBJ2-7,TRBV5-3,CARSLAPSGSYEQYF,TGTGCCAGAAGCTTGGCCCCTAGCGGTTCCTACGAGCAGTACTTC
.,TRBJ2-5,TRBV28,CASSGTPERALGYF,TGTGCCAGCAGTGGTACCCCCGAGAGGGCTCTAGGGTACTTC
.,TRBJ2-7,TRBV11-2,CASSPQLGSGTSYEQYF,TGTGCCAGCAGCCCGCAACTGGGCAGCGGTACCTCCTACGAGCAGTACTTC